These 30 T cell receptor beta chains were sequenced from one sample in a study of cytomegalovirus exposure and HLA in healthy donors. Use of 60 Vbeta and 13 Jbeta primers characterized the PCR. Only in-frame clones appear in the TCRdb table, and some are missing; sequencing was by immunoSEQ multiplex PCR. The table shows roughly 97,000 clones, with 81% occurring only once. Specimen: PBMCs. These receptors originate from a man aged 40-49 years in good health and CMV-seropositive.

In its sample, this clone was seen once. The chain recombines TRBV7-9 with TRBJ1-2; D remains ambiguous. There are 13 residues in the CDR3. V was clipped by 5 bases and J by 4 bases, with 11 bases between them. Looked up from germline, CDR1 is SEHNR and CDR2 is FQNEAQ (reference sequence). Here the CDR3 reads CASSLINGYGYTF. The DNA of the CDR3 is TGTGCCAGCAGCCTTATAAACGGCTATGGCTACACCTTC.

The J gene is TRBJ1-1, the V gene TRBV6-5; 8 nucleotides match TRBD1. The ends lost 2 bases at V and 7 bases at J; junction bases unmatched: 12. CDR1 is MNHEY, CDR2 SVGAGI, per germline. This CDR3 region has 16 residues. The CDR3: CASSYRSTQGENEAFF. The CDR3 DNA follows: TGTGCCAGCAGTTACCGATCTACACAGGGGGAGAATGAAGCTTTCTTT.

This clone has only a few counts. The chain combines TRBV5-4 with TRBJ2-7, with TRBD2 matching 11 bases. The V gene end was trimmed by 3 bases and the J gene end by 3 bases; junction bases not matched to a gene: 2. This CDR3 is 14 amino acids long. The germline V gene has CDR1 SGHNT and CDR2 YYREEE (reference sequence). Written as DNA, the CDR3 is TGTGCCAGCAGCTCCCTAGCGGGAGGCTACGAGCAGTACTTC. Residues: CASSSLAGGYEQYF.

V gene TRBV18 combines with J gene TRBJ2-7; D ambiguous. The germline V gene encodes CDR1 KGHSH and CDR2 LQKENI. The CDR3 covers 14 residues. The germline V and J ends were trimmed by 1 base and 0 bases, with 7 bases remaining between them. The CDR3 loop is CASSPRERSYEQYF. The CDR3 DNA follows: TGTGCCAGCTCACCACGAGAGCGCTCCTACGAGCAGTACTTC.

This rearrangement joins TRBV15 to TRBJ1-1; D perhaps matches TRBD1 (6 bases). V was cut by 4 bases and J by 5 bases, with 17 bases left in between. This CDR3 spans 15 amino acids. Germline V CDR1 and CDR2: LNHNV, YYDKDF (reference sequence). CDR3 nucleotides: TGTGCCACCAGCAAAGAGGGGGGGAGGCTAACTGAAGCTTTCTTT. Amino acid sequence: CATSKEGGRLTEAFF.

This clone was seen only a few times. The V gene is TRBV6-6, the J gene TRBJ1-1; 10 bases line up with TRBD1. J was trimmed by 6 bases and V by 7 bases; bases with no gene match: 5. The CDR3 length is 13 residues. Germline loops: CDR1 MNHNY, CDR2 SVGAGI (reference sequence). The CDR3 nucleotides are TGTGCCAGCAAGGGACAGGGGTTCTCTGAAGCTTTCTTT. Protein: CASKGQGFSEAFF.

The chain carries TRBV5-1 and TRBJ2-7, with 9 bases aligning to TRBD1. Germline V CDR1 and CDR2: SGHRS, YFSETQ. J was trimmed by 7 bases and V by 4 bases; bases with no gene match: 12. This CDR3 spans 15 amino acids. CDR3 DNA sequence: TGCGCCAGCAGCATTAACACCGGGACAGGGAGAGAGCAGTACTTC. Encoded protein: CASSINTGTGREQYF.

The V gene is TRBV18, the J gene TRBJ1-1; D is unclear. In germline, CDR1 is KGHSH, CDR2 LQKENI. The CDR3 has 16 amino acids. V was cut by 3 bases and J by 0 bases, with 14 bases left in between. CDR3 residues: CASSPTRSGLNTEAFF. The CDR3 DNA reads TGTGCCAGCTCACCGACTCGGAGCGGTTTGAACACTGAAGCTTTCTTT.

The rearrangement uses TRBV5-1 and TRBJ2-2; D might be TRBD2 (6 bases). Germline loops: CDR1 SGHRS, CDR2 YFSETQ. The CDR3 runs 18 residues. V gave up 2 bases and J gave up 9 bases, with 26 bases separating them. CDR3 in amino acids: CASSFRDWGRGGTRELFF. DNA of the CDR3: TGCGCCAGCAGCTTTAGGGACTGGGGACGAGGAGGGACCCGGGAGCTGTTTTTT. The whole variable domain, filled in from reference TRBV5-1 and TRBJ2-2, reads KAGVTQTPRYLIKTRGQQVTLSCSPISGHRSVSWYQQTPGQGLQFLFEYFSETQRNKGNFPGRFSGRQFSNSRSEMNVSTLELGDSALYLCASSFRDWGRGGTRELFFGEGSRLTVL.

This clone was seen just once. CDR3 region: CASQGVNEQYF. CDR3 nucleotides: TGTGCCAGTCAGGGGGTAAACGAGCAGTACTTC. V is TRBV6-5 and J is TRBJ2-7; 7 bases are a match to TRBD1. J was trimmed by 5 bases and V by 9 bases; bases with no gene match: 4. The CDR3 has 11 amino acids. The V gene's germline CDR1 is MNHEY and CDR2 SVGAGI.

This clone showed up just a few times. The J gene is TRBJ2-5, the V gene TRBV7-8; 12 bases map to TRBD2. V dropped 2 bases and J dropped 2; count of bases not matched to a gene: 3. Germline CDR1 SGHVS, CDR2 FQNEAQ. This CDR3 is built from 16 residues. CDR3 coding DNA: TGTGCCAGCAGCTTAACTAGCGGGGGGACACAAGAGACCCAGTACTTC. This encodes CASSLTSGGTQETQYF.

V usage is TRBV18 and J usage is TRBJ1-2; TRBD1 aligns across 9 bases. Per the germline V gene, CDR1 is KGHSH and CDR2 is LQKENI. J was trimmed by 3 bases and V by 3 bases; bases with no gene match: 5. The CDR3 extends over 15 amino acids. The CDR3 nucleotides are TGTGCCAGCTCACCTCGGACAGGGGAGGACTATGGCTACACCTTC. Protein sequence: CASSPRTGEDYGYTF.

This clone was picked up a small number of times. This chain's CDR3 is CASSLRTGEEDTQYF. The CDR3 nucleotides read TGTGCCAGCAGCTTACGGACAGGGGAAGAAGATACGCAGTATTTT. V is TRBV7-9 and J is TRBJ2-3, with 9 bases aligning to TRBD1. The CDR3 contains 15 residues. V lost 2 bases to trimming and J lost 5 bases; unmatched junction nucleotides: 5. Germline V gives CDR1 SEHNR, CDR2 FQNEAQ (reference sequence).

V gene TRBV18 combines with J gene TRBJ2-2; the match to TRBD2 covers 7 bases. The junction had 12 bases not matched to a gene; V was cut back by 6 bases and J by 5 bases. This CDR3 contains 16 residues. Germline lookup yields CDR1 KGHSH and CDR2 LQKENI. Here the CDR3 DNA reads TGTGCCAGCTCCCAAGGGCTAGCGGCTGGAACCGGGGAGCTGTTTTTT. Residues: CASSQGLAAGTGELFF.

This chain links TRBV5-4 with TRBJ2-7; 13 bases agree with TRBD2. J was trimmed by 3 bases and V by 3 bases; bases with no gene match: 12. This CDR3 region has 18 residues. Germline V lookup: CDR1 SGHNT, CDR2 YYREEE (reference sequence). The CDR3 loop reads CASSSPSPGLAGNYEQYF. In DNA form, the CDR3 reads TGTGCCAGCAGCTCGCCGAGTCCGGGACTAGCGGGAAACTACGAGCAGTACTTC.

The count of this clone is one. The chain is built from TRBV5-1 and TRBJ1-1; D ambiguous. Germline V gene lookup returns CDR1 SGHRS and CDR2 YFSETQ. Trimming took 2 bases from V and 3 from J, leaving 14 bases between them. This CDR3 is built from 15 residues. The CDR3, as DNA: TGCGCCAGCAGCTTTGCGGGTAGGAGGGACACTGAAGCTTTCTTT. It codes for CASSFAGRRDTEAFF. Using reference TRBV5-1 and TRBJ1-1 for the parts outside the CDR3, the full variable domain is KAGVTQTPRYLIKTRGQQVTLSCSPISGHRSVSWYQQTPGQGLQFLFEYFSETQRNKGNFPGRFSGRQFSNSRSEMNVSTLELGDSALYLCASSFAGRRDTEAFFGQGTRLTVV.

This rearrangement joins TRBV7-8 to TRBJ2-5; TRBD1 matches at 8 bases. The DNA end is a closer match to TRBJ2-7, so the J assignment may be wrong. The CDR3 totals 16 residues. Germline-derived CDR1 and CDR2 are SGHVS and FQNEAQ. This chain's CDR3 is CASSFSAQGAGNEQYF. The DNA for the CDR3 is TGTGCCAGCAGCTTTTCTGCCCAGGGGGCGGGAAACGAGCAGTACTTC.

This chain uses TRBV11-3 with TRBJ1-1; a possible D gene is TRBD1 (5 bases). Trimming stripped 1 base from V and 5 bases from J, with 11 bases between. Germline assignment: CDR1 SGHNT and CDR2 YENEEA. CDR3 size: 14 residues. As DNA, the CDR3 is TGTGCCAGCAGCTTAGGGGGGGGTCGAACTGAAGCTTTCTTT. It yields the protein CASSLGGGRTEAFF.

A single count supports this clone. The rearrangement joins TRBV7-8 to TRBJ2-7, with 7 bases identical to TRBD2. Germline assignment: CDR1 SGHVS and CDR2 FQNEAQ. V lost 2 bases, J lost 6 bases, and 10 bases stayed unmatched. There are 15 residues in the CDR3. The CDR3 DNA reads as TGTGCCAGCAGCTTATCGGGGAGGGCCGCGCTCGAGCAGTACTTC. This gives the protein CASSLSGRAALEQYF.

This chain uses TRBV10-3 with TRBJ2-5; D is perhaps TRBD1 (6 bases). The CDR3 runs to 15 residues. The germline V gene has CDR1 ENHRY and CDR2 SYGVKD. V was clipped by 4 bases and J by 4 bases, with 16 bases between them. The CDR3 spells CAISGTASGRETQYF. The CDR3 nucleotides are TGTGCCATCAGTGGGACAGCCTCCGGCCGAGAGACCCAGTACTTC.

The chain joins TRBV7-2 to TRBJ2-7; 12 nucleotides agree with TRBD2. CDR3 size: 16 residues. The V gene's germline CDR1 is SGHTA and CDR2 FQGNSA. With V trimmed by 5 bases and J by 2 bases, 7 bases remained unmatched. DNA for the CDR3: TGTGCCAGCAGCCTAACGGGACTAGCGGGTGCCTACGAGCAGTACTTC. It translates to CASSLTGLAGAYEQYF.

The chain has TRBV7-5 and TRBJ2-3; the D call of TRBD2 is as the table states it, not checked on the DNA. TRBV7-5 is a pseudogene segment. The CDR3 is made up of 12 amino acids. CDR3 in DNA: TGTGCCAGAAGCTTTCCCGTAGATACGCAGTATTTT. Translated: CARSFPVDTQYF.

The chain recombines TRBV21-1 with TRBJ2-7; TRBD2 is the table's D call and was not checked against the DNA. TRBV21-1 has pseudogene status. This CDR3 spans 11 amino acids. CDR3 DNA sequence: TGTGCCCAATGGGGAGGATGCGAGCAGTACTTC. Its translation: CAQWGGCEQYF.

The CDR3 nucleotides are TGTGCCAGCAGCCAGGGCTTCTATGGCTACACCTTC. This encodes CASSQGFYGYTF. This chain connects TRBV14 to TRBJ1-2; D uncertain. Germline V gene sequence: CDR1 SGHDN, CDR2 FVKESK. The length of the CDR3 is 12 residues. V was cut by 3 bases and J by 4 bases, with 6 bases left in between.

This clone was found once. This chain joins TRBV7-8 and TRBJ1-3, with D possibly being TRBD1 (6 bases). Between the trimmed V and J ends, which lost 0 bases and 2 bases, there was a span of 14 bases. The CDR3 is 17 residues long. The germline gives CDR1 SGHVS, CDR2 FQNEAQ. The CDR3 nucleotides read TGTGCCAGCAGCTTAGCGGGGGCCGCCCTCGCTGGAAACACCATATATTTT. Translated, it gives CASSLAGAALAGNTIYF.

The V call is TRBV19, the J call TRBJ2-5; no definite D call. The tail of the sequence fits TRBJ2-7 better, so the J call may be wrong. The CDR3 length is 14 residues. Germline CDR1 LNHDA, CDR2 SQIVND (reference sequence). CDR3 DNA: TGTGCCAGTAAACTAAGGCCCGGAACCTACGAGCAGTACTTC. Translation: CASKLRPGTYEQYF.

The chain has TRBV19 and TRBJ1-2, with D hard to call. Per germline, CDR1 LNHDA and CDR2 SQIVND (reference sequence). This CDR3 has 13 amino acids. V lost 3 bases, J lost 1 base, and 6 bases lay in between. The CDR3 reads CASSMPGNYGYTF. DNA for the CDR3: TGTGCCAGTAGTATGCCGGGTAACTATGGCTACACCTTC.

The chain has TRBV28 and TRBJ2-3; TRBD2 agrees at 12 bases. CDR1 and CDR2 from the germline V gene are MDHEN and SYDVKM. J lost 6 bases, V lost 5 bases, and 9 bases had no gene match. The length of the CDR3 is 16 residues. CDR3 sequence (DNA): TGTGCCAGCAGTGTTGGGACTAGCGGGTTTCGGGATACGCAGTATTTT. Amino acids: CASSVGTSGFRDTQYF.

This chain connects TRBV9 to TRBJ1-2; D perhaps matches TRBD1 (6 bases). CDR3 size: 18 residues. From germline, CDR1 is SGDLS and CDR2 YYNGEE. Trimming left V 2 bases short and J 3 bases short, with 23 bases between. CDR3 in DNA: TGTGCCAGCAGCGTGGACTCTACAGGACAGAGCTTTTACTATGGCTACACCTTC. It codes for CASSVDSTGQSFYYGYTF. The variable domain in full, with the rest retrieved from reference TRBV9 and TRBJ1-2, is DSGVTQTPKHLITATGQRVTLRCSPRSGDLSVYWYQQSLDQGLQFLIQYYNGEERAKGNILERFSAQQFPDLHSELNLSSLELGDSALYFCASSVDSTGQSFYYGYTFGSGTRLTVV.

The V and J genes are TRBV6-1 and TRBJ2-7, with TRBD1 identical over 7 bases. V lost 7 bases and J lost 4; bases outside the gene matches: 7. The germline V gene encodes CDR1 MNHNS and CDR2 SASEGT. This CDR3 comprises 13 residues. Here the CDR3 reads CASISPQGYEQYF. The CDR3, as DNA: TGTGCCAGCATCTCACCACAGGGGTACGAGCAGTACTTC.